This passage covers 18 T cell receptor beta chains from one sample sequenced in a study of shared clonotypes between healthy human individuals. Sequencing used immunoSEQ multiplex PCR; TCRdb keeps in-frame clones, though not all of them. Found here are 2.5 million or so clones, approximately 94% of them singletons; the top ten hold roughly 0.15%. Sequencing was performed on naive CD4+ T cells sorted from blood. Subset meaning: CD45RA+ positively selected. Receptors were obtained from a young man in good health.

V gene TRBV28 combines with J gene TRBJ1-3, with 7 bases fitting TRBD1. CDR3 size: 15 residues. With 4 bases clipped from V and 2 bases from J, the junction kept 5 bases outside the gene matches. Germline CDR1 MDHEN, CDR2 SYDVKM. CDR3 sequence reads: CASSSIDRAGNTIYF. The CDR3 nucleotides are TGTGCCAGCAGTTCCATCGACAGGGCTGGAAACACCATATATTTT.

Worth noting for this clone: At the DNA level, this CDR3 is encoded by other sequences in the same sample as well. The J gene is TRBJ1-1, the V gene TRBV18; D possibly corresponds to TRBD1 (5 bases). CDR1 and CDR2 from the germline V gene are KGHSH and LQKENI. The CDR3 is 16 amino acids. The V end was cut by 3 bases, the J end by 0 bases, with 14 bases between. DNA of the CDR3: TGTGCCAGCTCACCTCAGGGCCAACCTATGAACACTGAAGCTTTCTTT. It encodes CASSPQGQPMNTEAFF. Full variable domain (remainder filled in from reference TRBV18 and TRBJ1-1): NAGVMQNPRHLVRRRGQEARLRCSPMKGHSHVYWYRQLPEEGLKFMVYLQKENIIDESGMPKERFSAEFPKEGPSILRIQQVVRGDSAAYFCASSPQGQPMNTEAFFGQGTRLTVV.

The V gene is TRBV4-1, the J gene TRBJ1-3, with 7 bases lining up with TRBD1. The CDR3 loop spans 17 amino acids. V was clipped by 4 bases and J by 0 bases; unmatched bases: 9. Per the germline V gene, CDR1 is MGHRA and CDR2 is YSYEKL. The CDR3 region is CASSLARKGASGNTIYF. The DNA of the CDR3 is TGCGCCAGCAGCCTTGCCCGAAAGGGGGCCTCTGGAAACACCATATATTTT.

About this clone itself: The sample contains more than one DNA sequence encoding this CDR3. The chain uses TRBV7-2 and TRBJ1-6; tentative D call: TRBD1 (6 bases). The CDR3 runs 14 residues. V shed 3 bases and J shed 6 bases, with 9 bases lying between them. From germline, CDR1 is SGHTA and CDR2 FQGNSA. CDR3 loop: CASSLTGSNSPLHF. In DNA, the CDR3 is TGTGCCAGCAGCTTGACAGGTTCTAATTCACCCCTCCACTTT. Full variable domain (missing parts from reference TRBV7-2 and TRBJ1-6): GAGVSQSPSNKVTEKGKDVELRCDPISGHTALYWYRQSLGQGLEFLIYFQGNSAPDKSGLPSDRFSAERTGGSVSTLTIQRTQQEDSAVYLCASSLTGSNSPLHFGNGTRLTVT.

The chain links TRBV21-1 to TRBJ2-3; the table calls TRBD2, which could not be checked here. TRBV21-1 is recorded as a pseudogene. The CDR3 has 17 residues. The CDR3 DNA reads TGTGCCAGCAGCATGCCCGGGACTAGCGGGGGGGCAGATACGCAGTATTTT. Protein product: CASSMPGTSGGADTQYF.

This chain links TRBV6-1 with TRBJ2-7; D may be TRBD1 or TRBD2 (5 bases each). Germline assignment: CDR1 MNHNS and CDR2 SASEGT. V shed 6 bases and J shed 2 bases, with 14 bases lying between them. The CDR3 runs 14 residues. The CDR3 sequence: CASSVRDPPYEQYF. The CDR3 DNA is TGTGCCAGCAGCGTTAGGGACCCGCCCTACGAGCAGTACTTC.

The chain uses TRBV27 and TRBJ2-2, with unresolved D. The germline gives CDR1 MNHEY, CDR2 SMNVEV (reference sequence). The CDR3 has 12 residues. Trimming stripped 2 bases from V and 6 bases from J, with 4 bases between. The DNA for the CDR3 is TGTGCCAGCAGTTTAAAGTCCGGGGAGCTGTTTTTT. Amino acids: CASSLKSGELFF.

As concerns this clone: Mismatch with germline at one junction end may stem from a read error. The chain is built from TRBV30 and TRBJ1-6; D is perhaps TRBD1 (5 bases). CDR3 length: 17 residues. Germline V gene lookup returns CDR1 GTSNPN and CDR2 SVGIG (reference sequence). CDR3 in DNA: TGTGCCGGGAGTTCCGGGACGGCGAGCTCCTATAATTCACCCCTCCACTTT. Translating it yields CAGSSGTASSYNSPLHF.

The V and J genes are TRBV19 and TRBJ1-2; TRBD1 might be the D (5 bases). CDR3 length: 14 amino acids. Trimming took off 5 bases at V and 4 bases at J, with 14 bases between the two ends. In germline, CDR1 is LNHDA, CDR2 SQIVND (reference sequence). CDR3 region: CASSRAGSPYGYTF. In DNA, the CDR3 is TGTGCCAGTAGTCGGGCAGGGAGCCCCTATGGCTACACCTTC.

The rearrangement joins TRBV7-2 to TRBJ1-5; tentatively, D is TRBD1 (6 bases). The germline V and J ends were trimmed by 4 bases and 4 bases, with 17 bases remaining between them. Germline V gene lookup returns CDR1 SGHTA and CDR2 FQGNSA. The CDR3 is 16 amino acids. CDR3 in amino acids: CASSSGSQGLNQPQHF. In DNA form, the CDR3 reads TGTGCCAGCAGCTCGGGGAGTCAGGGGTTAAATCAGCCCCAGCATTTT.

This sequence joins TRBV6-6 and TRBJ2-3; D not certain. The CDR3 consists of 13 residues. The germline gives CDR1 MNHNY, CDR2 SVGAGI (reference sequence). V was shortened by 7 bases and J by 1 base, with 9 bases between the two germline ends. The CDR3 sequence is CASTAQRTDTQYF. CDR3 nucleotides: TGTGCCAGCACCGCACAACGCACAGATACGCAGTATTTT.

J is TRBJ1-2 and V is TRBV18; no firm D call. Trimming removed 8 bases at V and 7 bases at J, with 23 bases between. The CDR3 loop spans 15 amino acids. Germline CDR1 reads KGHSH; CDR2 reads LQKENI. The CDR3 sequence: CASRQSSSSPGGYTF. In DNA form, the CDR3 reads TGTGCCAGCCGGCAGTCTTCCTCCTCCCCGGGTGGCTACACCTTC.

Only a few counts were recorded for this clone. The V call is TRBV19, the J call TRBJ1-5, with 7 bases identical to TRBD1. Germline CDR1 is LNHDA and CDR2 is SQIVND (reference sequence). This CDR3 comprises 15 residues. V lost 4 bases, J lost 5 bases, and 8 bases stayed unmatched. The CDR3 reads CASSTIAGGYQPQHF. In DNA, the CDR3 is TGTGCCAGTAGTACAATTGCAGGGGGATATCAGCCCCAGCATTTT.

The CDR3 region has the DNA TGCGCCAGCAGCTTGGTCGCAGGGGGCGGCGGGGAGCTGTTTTTT. Translated: CASSLVAGGGGELFF. The chain combines TRBV5-1 with TRBJ2-2; 8 bases fit TRBD1. Germline values: CDR1 SGHRS, CDR2 YFSETQ. The CDR3 contains 15 residues. Trimming at V came to 0 bases and at J to 7 bases, leaving 5 bases not matched to a gene.

The V call is TRBV5-5, the J call TRBJ2-5; TRBD1 agrees at 8 bases. Germline loops: CDR1 SGHKS, CDR2 YYEKEE (reference sequence). J was trimmed by 5 bases and V by 3 bases; bases with no gene match: 12. The CDR3 contains 16 residues. The DNA of the CDR3 is TGTGCCAGCAGCTCTGGTCCACAGGGGGTTTGGGAGACCCAGTACTTC. Its translation: CASSSGPQGVWETQYF.

The chain uses TRBV2 and TRBJ1-4, with 7 bases that match TRBD1. Germline V gives CDR1 SNHLY, CDR2 FYNNEI. V shed 6 bases, J shed 16 bases, and the junction held 17 bases outside the gene matches. The CDR3 totals 14 residues. In DNA, the CDR3 is TGTGCCAGCAGCCCTGGGACAGTTCCCAATAATGGGTTTTTT. Translated, it gives CASSPGTVPNNGFF.

The rearrangement links TRBV6-5 to TRBJ1-5, with 10 bases identical to TRBD1. Germline V gene sequence: CDR1 MNHEY, CDR2 SVGAGI. The length of the CDR3 is 15 residues. V dropped 6 bases and J dropped 5; count of bases not matched to a gene: 7. In DNA form, the CDR3 reads TGTGCCAGCAGCCAAGACAGGGGGCATGATCAGCCCCAGCATTTT. Its translation: CASSQDRGHDQPQHF.

This chain connects TRBV9 to TRBJ1-1, with a tentative D call TRBD1 (6 bases). Trimming took 4 bases from V and 1 from J, leaving 17 bases between them. CDR3 length: 16 amino acids. CDR1 and CDR2 (germline): SGDLS, YYNGEE. The CDR3 sequence is CASSPRGGAWNTEAFF. The CDR3 DNA is TGTGCCAGCAGCCCCCGAGGGGGGGCATGGAACACTGAAGCTTTCTTT.